Below are 20 T cell receptor beta chains sequenced from a single sample in a study of blood T cell repertoires in COVID-19 (dated by TCRdb to 2019 to 2021). The library was produced with the immunoSEQ multiplex PCR assay. Not all clones reach the TCRdb copy of this immuneACCESS table, which keeps in-frame sequences only. Checked studies attribute under half of the gap to unresolved V genes and leave the rest unexplained. This sample lists roughly 97,000 clones; almost 85% were detected once. Over 9.5% of the sample rests with the top ten. Sequencing used peripheral blood. These receptors came from a man aged 65 to 79 with acute or convalescent COVID-19.

DNA of the CDR3: TGTGCCAGCAACTTAAACAGGGTGACCGGGGAGCTGTTTTTT. Amino acid sequence: CASNLNRVTGELFF. The V gene is TRBV6-5, the J gene TRBJ2-2, with D perhaps matching TRBD1 (6 bases). Per the germline V gene, CDR1 is MNHEY and CDR2 is SVGAGI. CDR3 length equals 14 residues. Trimming removed 7 bases from V and 5 bases from J, with 14 bases in between.

This chain uses TRBV18 with TRBJ2-1, with D hard to call. Germline V gene data show CDR1 as KGHSH and CDR2 as LQKENI. Between the trimmed V and J ends, which lost 4 bases and 8 bases, there was a span of 12 bases. CDR3 size: 13 residues. In DNA, the CDR3 is TGTGCCAGCTCACTCGGGTCAGTGGATGAGCAGTTCTTC. This gives the protein CASSLGSVDEQFF.

The chain links TRBV28 to TRBJ1-1; D is undetermined. The CDR3 length is 12 residues. V was cut by 3 bases and J by 11 bases, with 13 bases left in between. Germline values: CDR1 MDHEN, CDR2 SYDVKM. The CDR3 DNA reads as TGTGCCAGCAGTTTTAAAAGGCGCAGGGCTTTCTTT. It translates to CASSFKRRRAFF.

CDR3 loop: CASSSSPSRGTDTQYF. CDR3 nucleotides: TGTGCCAGCAGCTCCTCGCCCAGCAGGGGCACAGATACGCAGTATTTT. The rearrangement uses TRBV5-4 and TRBJ2-3; D perhaps matches TRBD1 (5 bases). This CDR3 comprises 16 residues. Between the trimmed V and J ends, which lost 3 bases and 1 base, there was a span of 15 bases. Germline V gene data show CDR1 as SGHNT and CDR2 as YYREEE (reference sequence).

This chain's CDR3 is CASRGTVSSNTEAFF. The CDR3 coding sequence is TGCGCCAGCAGGGGGACAGTCAGTTCGAACACTGAAGCTTTCTTT. The chain has TRBV5-1 and TRBJ1-1; TRBD1 matches 7 bases. V was pared by 5 bases and J by 1 base, with 8 bases of the junction left unmatched. CDR1 and CDR2 (germline): SGHRS, YFSETQ. CDR3 length: 15 residues. The full variable domain, in which reference TRBV5-1 and TRBJ1-1 provide the parts outside the CDR3, is KAGVTQTPRYLIKTRGQQVTLSCSPISGHRSVSWYQQTPGQGLQFLFEYFSETQRNKGNFPGRFSGRQFSNSRSEMNVSTLELGDSALYLCASRGTVSSNTEAFFGQGTRLTVV.

The chain is built from TRBV5-5 and TRBJ1-5; 9 bases fit TRBD1. The CDR3 loop spans 15 amino acids. J gave up 6 bases and V 3 bases, and 7 bases lay outside the gene matches. Germline V gene lookup returns CDR1 SGHKS and CDR2 YYEKEE (reference sequence). The DNA for the CDR3 is TGTGCCAGCAGCTGGGACAGGGTGGAAAGTCAGCCCCAGCATTTT. Translating it yields CASSWDRVESQPQHF.

The chain couples TRBV20-1 to TRBJ2-3; TRBD2 matches at 9 bases. V was pared by 3 bases and J by 0 bases, with 4 bases of the junction left unmatched. Germline V CDR1 and CDR2: DFQATT, SNEGSKA (reference sequence). The CDR3 runs to 15 residues. The CDR3 reads CSASIAGDSTDTQYF. The CDR3 nucleotides are TGCAGTGCTAGTATAGCGGGGGATAGCACAGATACGCAGTATTTT.

The chain couples TRBV6-5 to TRBJ1-2; unclear D gene. Germline CDR1 MNHEY, CDR2 SVGAGI. The CDR3 has 14 amino acids. V lost 0 bases to trimming and J lost 2 bases, with 7 bases between them. The CDR3 nucleotides read TGTGCCAGCAGTTACTCTGTGGAGAACTATGGCTACACCTTC. It yields the protein CASSYSVENYGYTF.

The sample holds one count of this clone. The chain is built from TRBV5-1 and TRBJ1-1; D might be TRBD1 (5 bases). CDR3 length equals 15 residues. The germline gives CDR1 SGHRS, CDR2 YFSETQ. Trimming removed 5 bases at V and 3 bases at J, with 17 bases between. The CDR3 loop is CASSLDFQGYTEAFF. CDR3 in DNA: TGCGCCAGCAGTCTTGACTTCCAGGGATACACTGAAGCTTTCTTT.

This clone was counted between two and nine times. CDR3 DNA sequence: TGTGCCAGCAGTAGGTCAGGGGGCCGGACCGGGGAGCTGTTTTTT. Translated, it gives CASSRSGGRTGELFF. V and J are TRBV28 and TRBJ2-2; 8 bases align to TRBD1. The ends lost 5 bases at V and 5 bases at J; junction bases unmatched: 7. The CDR3 totals 15 residues. Germline CDR1 is MDHEN and CDR2 is SYDVKM. The whole variable domain, filled in from reference TRBV28 and TRBJ2-2, reads DVKVTQSSRYLVKRTGEKVFLECVQDMDHENMFWYRQDPGLGLRLIYFSYDVKMKEKGDIPEGYSVSREKKERFSLILESASTNQTSMYLCASSRSGGRTGELFFGEGSRLTVL.

The chain recombines TRBV20-1 with TRBJ2-7, with 11 positions matching TRBD2. Germline-derived CDR1 and CDR2 are DFQATT and SNEGSKA (reference sequence). The V segment lost 5 bases and the J segment 9 bases; nucleotides outside the gene matches: 3. This CDR3 region has 11 residues. The CDR3 DNA follows: TGCAGTGCTCCCGGGACTAGCGGGCAGTACTTC. Translated: CSAPGTSGQYF.

This chain connects TRBV5-1 to TRBJ2-3; TRBD2 matches 7 bases. Germline V gives CDR1 SGHRS, CDR2 YFSETQ. This CDR3 has 16 residues. Trimming cost V 0 bases and J 3 bases; bases outside gene matches: 7. CDR3 DNA: TGCGCCAGCAGCTTGGGCCGGCGGGAGAGGACAGATACGCAGTATTTT. Protein product: CASSLGRRERTDTQYF.

This clone was seen a handful of times. This chain links TRBV11-2 with TRBJ2-7; TRBD2 is a possible D gene (5 bases). Germline CDR1 is SGHAT and CDR2 is FQNNGV. Trimming took 7 bases from V and 1 from J, leaving 8 bases between them. There are 12 residues in the CDR3. The CDR3 is CASKGGSYEQYF. CDR3 DNA: TGTGCCAGCAAGGGCGGGTCCTACGAGCAGTACTTC.

The chain combines TRBV28 with TRBJ2-7, with a possible D match to TRBD1 (7 bases). Per germline, CDR1 MDHEN and CDR2 SYDVKM. This CDR3 contains 16 residues. Trimming took 2 bases from V and 3 from J, leaving 17 bases between them. The CDR3 DNA reads TGTGCCAGCAGTTTAGACGCTTCAGGGGGGAGCTACGAGCAGTACTTC. Translating gives CASSLDASGGSYEQYF.

V and J are TRBV6-5 and TRBJ1-2; 8 nucleotides match TRBD1. The CDR3 is made up of 12 amino acids. V trimming: 8 bases; J trimming: 6 bases; junction bases outside the gene matches: 5. Looked up from germline, CDR1 is MNHEY and CDR2 is SVGAGI. The CDR3 is CASGDRRDGYTF. In nucleotides, the CDR3 is TGTGCCAGCGGGGACAGGAGAGATGGCTACACCTTC.

The chain uses TRBV29-1 and TRBJ2-6, with TRBD1 matching 8 bases. CDR1 is SQVTM, CDR2 ANQGSEA, per germline. The ends lost 0 bases at V and 1 base at J; junction bases unmatched: 8. The CDR3 runs to 18 residues. The CDR3 spells CSVEDRGTGRSGANVLTF. The DNA of the CDR3 is TGCAGCGTTGAAGATCGGGGGACAGGACGGTCTGGGGCCAACGTCCTGACTTTC.

The chain is built from TRBV19 and TRBJ1-1; D not certain. Between the trimmed V and J ends, which lost 10 bases and 5 bases, there was a span of 20 bases. Germline assignment: CDR1 LNHDA and CDR2 SQIVND (reference sequence). The CDR3 totals 14 residues. CDR3 DNA: TGTGCCACCAATTTTGGCGGGGTCGGAACTGAAGCTTTCTTT. Amino acids: CATNFGGVGTEAFF.

V usage is TRBV5-1 and J usage is TRBJ2-3; tentative D call: TRBD1 (5 bases). The length of the CDR3 is 14 residues. V was shortened by 2 bases and J by 2 bases, with 9 bases between the two germline ends. Germline V gives CDR1 SGHRS, CDR2 YFSETQ. The DNA of the CDR3 is TGCGCCAGCAGCTTCCGACAGACCACAGATACGCAGTATTTT. This encodes CASSFRQTTDTQYF. Full variable domain (outside the CDR3, taken from reference TRBV5-1 and TRBJ2-3): KAGVTQTPRYLIKTRGQQVTLSCSPISGHRSVSWYQQTPGQGLQFLFEYFSETQRNKGNFPGRFSGRQFSNSRSEMNVSTLELGDSALYLCASSFRQTTDTQYFGPGTRLTVL.

The rearrangement uses TRBV7-2 and TRBJ2-2, with D perhaps matching TRBD2 (6 bases). Per the germline V gene, CDR1 is SGHTA and CDR2 is FQGNSA. Deletions cut 1 base from V and 1 base from J, with 10 bases between. The CDR3 consists of 16 residues. Here the CDR3 reads CASSLVGGGNTGELFF. CDR3 coding DNA: TGTGCCAGCAGCTTAGTGGGGGGAGGGAACACCGGGGAGCTGTTTTTT. Using reference TRBV7-2 and TRBJ2-2 for the parts outside the CDR3, the full variable domain is GAGVSQSPSNKVTEKGKDVELRCDPISGHTALYWYRQSLGQGLEFLIYFQGNSAPDKSGLPSDRFSAERTGGSVSTLTIQRTQQEDSAVYLCASSLVGGGNTGELFFGEGSRLTVL.

This clone was detected once. V is TRBV4-1 and J is TRBJ1-3, with D maybe TRBD1 (5 bases). Per the germline V gene, CDR1 is MGHRA and CDR2 is YSYEKL. V dropped 0 bases and J dropped 4 bases, with 10 bases sitting between them. The CDR3 contains 15 residues. CDR3: CASSQDWAGGNTIYF. The CDR3 DNA is TGCGCCAGCAGCCAAGATTGGGCAGGGGGAAACACCATATATTTT.